A single sample is the source of the 10 T cell receptor beta chains below, sequenced in a study of T cell clones after liver transplantation. Measured with immunoSEQ multiplex PCR; TCRdb has only the in-frame clones, and not every one. The data hold about 51,000 clones, with over 55% observed a single time. This specimen consisted of CD4+ T cells from blood, obtained approximately 54 months after liver transplant. The receptors here all came from a human patient who received a liver transplant. A share of the T cells may be of graft donor origin.

The rearrangement uses TRBV2 and TRBJ1-2; D is unresolved. This CDR3 is built from 13 residues. CDR1 is SNHLY and CDR2 is FYNNEI in the germline V gene. Deletions cut 3 bases from V and 2 bases from J, with 7 bases between. The CDR3 DNA is TGTGCCAGCAGTGAGAGGCAGAACTATGGCTACACCTTC. It yields the protein CASSERQNYGYTF.

The chain joins TRBV28 to TRBJ2-7; 9 bases map to TRBD1. V lost 10 bases and J lost 2; bases outside the gene matches: 9. The CDR3 extends over 14 amino acids. Germline V gene data show CDR1 as MDHEN and CDR2 as SYDVKM. CDR3 in DNA: TGTGCCACAAGAACCGGGACAGGGACCTACGAGCAGTACTTC. It codes for CATRTGTGTYEQYF.

The J gene is TRBJ1-6, the V gene TRBV9; maybe TRBD1 (5 bases). This CDR3 spans 16 amino acids. V was trimmed by 6 bases and J by 3 bases, leaving 16 bases between them. Germline CDR1 is SGDLS and CDR2 is YYNGEE. CDR3 in amino acids: CASTAGRQGYNSPLHF. CDR3 nucleotide sequence: TGTGCCAGCACCGCGGGTCGGCAGGGCTATAATTCACCCCTCCACTTT.

This clone appeared a single time. This chain uses TRBV6-1 with TRBJ1-4, with a possible D match to TRBD1 (5 bases). This CDR3 has 12 residues. Trimming took 5 bases from V and 8 from J, leaving 9 bases between them. Germline CDR1 is MNHNS and CDR2 is SASEGT. CDR3 in DNA: TGTGCCAGCAGTAGACAGTCCGAAAAACTGTTTTTT. It yields the protein CASSRQSEKLFF.

The chain uses TRBV19 and TRBJ2-1; 9 bases map to TRBD2. This CDR3 spans 15 amino acids. The V and J ends lost 7 bases and 10 bases, in that order; junction bases with no gene match: 14. Germline V CDR1 and CDR2: LNHDA, SQIVND (reference sequence). In nucleotides, the CDR3 is TGTGCCAGTAATAGCAATTGGCGGGGGGGGTCGGAGCAGTTCTTC. Its protein is CASNSNWRGGSEQFF. The full variable domain, rest sourced from reference TRBV19 and TRBJ2-1, is DGGITQSPKYLFRKEGQNVTLSCEQNLNHDAMYWYRQDPGQGLRLIYYSQIVNDFQKGDIAEGYSVSREKKESFPLTVTSAQKNPTAFYLCASNSNWRGGSEQFFGPGTRLTVL.

Only a few counts were recorded for this clone. This sequence joins TRBV28 and TRBJ2-2; D may be TRBD1 or TRBD2 (6 bases each). The CDR3 covers 15 residues. Germline lookup yields CDR1 MDHEN and CDR2 SYDVKM. With 6 bases removed from V and 6 bases from J, the gap between germline ends came to 17 bases. The CDR3 sequence is CASRAGGAKAGELFF. Written as DNA, the CDR3 is TGTGCCAGCAGGGCCGGGGGCGCGAAGGCCGGGGAGCTGTTTTTT.

V is TRBV18 and J is TRBJ2-5; 8 positions agree with TRBD1. CDR1 KGHSH and CDR2 LQKENI come from the germline V gene. V was clipped by 3 bases and J by 3 bases; unmatched bases: 12. The length of the CDR3 is 17 residues. CDR3 nucleotides: TGTGCCAGCTCACCGATAGGCCTCAGGGGGCGGGAAGAGACCCAGTACTTC. Its protein product is CASSPIGLRGREETQYF.

The rearrangement links TRBV28 to TRBJ1-2, with D possibly matching TRBD1 (6 bases). CDR1 and CDR2 from the germline V gene are MDHEN and SYDVKM. The CDR3 totals 12 residues. The V end was cut by 7 bases, the J end by 6 bases, with 12 bases between. The CDR3 DNA follows: TGTGCCAGCAATACCGACAGGAATGGCTACACCTTC. Residues: CASNTDRNGYTF.

The count of this clone is one. The chain has TRBV6-1 and TRBJ1-5; TRBD1 matches at 7 bases. Trimming took 0 bases from V and 6 from J; bases not matched to a gene: 5. Germline CDR1 MNHNS, CDR2 SASEGT. This CDR3 is 15 amino acids long. CDR3 bases: TGTGCCAGCAGTGAAGCTGTAACAGGGGCTCAGCCCCAGCATTTT. Amino acids: CASSEAVTGAQPQHF.

This clone was recorded only once. V and J are TRBV5-4 and TRBJ2-2; 10 nucleotides align to TRBD1. The CDR3 extends over 16 amino acids. Germline V gives CDR1 SGHNT, CDR2 YYREEE (reference sequence). V lost 4 bases, J lost 0 bases, and 3 bases stayed unmatched. This chain's CDR3 is CASSLGQGANTGELFF. The DNA for the CDR3 is TGTGCCAGCAGCCTAGGACAGGGGGCGAACACCGGGGAGCTGTTTTTT.